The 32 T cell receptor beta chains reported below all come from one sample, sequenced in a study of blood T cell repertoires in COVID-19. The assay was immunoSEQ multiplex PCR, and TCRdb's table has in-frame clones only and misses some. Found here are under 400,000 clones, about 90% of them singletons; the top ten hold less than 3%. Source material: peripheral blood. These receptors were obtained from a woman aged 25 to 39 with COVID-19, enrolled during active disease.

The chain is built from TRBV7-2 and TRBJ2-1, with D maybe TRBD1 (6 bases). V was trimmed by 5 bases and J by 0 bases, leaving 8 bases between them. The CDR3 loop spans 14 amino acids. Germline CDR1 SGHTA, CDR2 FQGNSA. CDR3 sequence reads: CASSPDSSYNEQFF. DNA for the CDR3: TGTGCCAGCAGCCCGGACAGCTCCTACAATGAGCAGTTCTTC. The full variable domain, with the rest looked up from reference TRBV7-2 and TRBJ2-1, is GAGVSQSPSNKVTEKGKDVELRCDPISGHTALYWYRQSLGQGLEFLIYFQGNSAPDKSGLPSDRFSAERTGGSVSTLTIQRTQQEDSAVYLCASSPDSSYNEQFFGPGTRLTVL.

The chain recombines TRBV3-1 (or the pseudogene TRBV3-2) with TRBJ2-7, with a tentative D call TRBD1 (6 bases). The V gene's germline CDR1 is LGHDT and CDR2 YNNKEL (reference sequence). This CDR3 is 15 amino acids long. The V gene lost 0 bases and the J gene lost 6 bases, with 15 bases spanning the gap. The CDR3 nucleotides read TGTGCCAGCAGCCAAGACGCCCCGGGACAACTCGAGCAGTACTTC. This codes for CASSQDAPGQLEQYF.

The DNA for the CDR3 is TGTGCCAGCAGCGACGGGATCTATAGCACAGATACGCAGTATTTT. It yields the protein CASSDGIYSTDTQYF. The V call is TRBV11-3, the J call TRBJ2-3; tentative D call: TRBD2 (5 bases). V was trimmed by 5 bases and J by 0 bases, leaving 12 bases between them. CDR3 length: 15 residues. CDR1 SGHNT and CDR2 YENEEA come from the germline V gene.

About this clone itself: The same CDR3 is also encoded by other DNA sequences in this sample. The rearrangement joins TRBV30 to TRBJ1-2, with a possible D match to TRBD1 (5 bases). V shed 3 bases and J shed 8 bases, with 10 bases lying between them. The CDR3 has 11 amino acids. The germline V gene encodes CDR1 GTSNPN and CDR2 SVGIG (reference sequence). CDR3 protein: CAWRQGGGYTF. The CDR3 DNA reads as TGTGCCTGGAGGCAGGGAGGCGGCTACACCTTC.

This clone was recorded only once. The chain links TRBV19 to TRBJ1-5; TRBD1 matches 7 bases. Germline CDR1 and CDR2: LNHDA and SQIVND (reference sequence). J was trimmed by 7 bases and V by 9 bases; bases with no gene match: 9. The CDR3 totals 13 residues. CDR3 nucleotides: TGTGCCAGCAGACCGGACAGGTCCCAGCCCCAGCATTTT. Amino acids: CASRPDRSQPQHF.

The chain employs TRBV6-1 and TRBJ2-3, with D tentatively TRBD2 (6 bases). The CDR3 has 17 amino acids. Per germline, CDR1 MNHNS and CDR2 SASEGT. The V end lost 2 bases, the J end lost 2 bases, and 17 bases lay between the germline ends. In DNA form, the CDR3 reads TGTGCCAGCAGTGAATTCGGGGGTATTACTTACACAGATACGCAGTATTTT. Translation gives CASSEFGGITYTDTQYF.

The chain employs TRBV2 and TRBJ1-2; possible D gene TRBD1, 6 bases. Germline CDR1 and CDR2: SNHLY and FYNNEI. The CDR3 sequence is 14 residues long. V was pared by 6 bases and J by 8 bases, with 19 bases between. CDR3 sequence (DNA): TGTGCCAGCAGCCCCTTAGGGGGGGGCCGGGGCTACACCTTC. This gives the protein CASSPLGGGRGYTF. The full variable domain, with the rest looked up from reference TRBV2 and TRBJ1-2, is EPEVTQTPSHQVTQMGQEVILRCVPISNHLYFYWYRQILGQKVEFLVSFYNNEISEKSEIFDDQFSVERPDGSNFTLKIRSTKLEDSAMYFCASSPLGGGRGYTFGSGTRLTVV.

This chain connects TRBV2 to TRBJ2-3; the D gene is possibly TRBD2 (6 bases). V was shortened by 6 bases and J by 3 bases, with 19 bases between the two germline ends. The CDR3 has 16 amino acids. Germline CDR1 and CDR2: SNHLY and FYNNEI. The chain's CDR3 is CASRVRGGTFTDTQYF. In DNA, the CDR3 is TGTGCCAGCAGGGTTAGAGGCGGGACTTTTACAGATACGCAGTATTTT.

CDR3 nucleotide sequence: TGTGCCAGCAGTGGCCTTGGACAGGGAGGATATGGCTACACCTTC. It codes for CASSGLGQGGYGYTF. This rearrangement joins TRBV2 to TRBJ1-2; the match to TRBD1 covers 8 bases. The CDR3 has 15 residues. V was pared by 4 bases and J by 5 bases, with 9 bases of the junction left unmatched. Germline lookup yields CDR1 SNHLY and CDR2 FYNNEI.

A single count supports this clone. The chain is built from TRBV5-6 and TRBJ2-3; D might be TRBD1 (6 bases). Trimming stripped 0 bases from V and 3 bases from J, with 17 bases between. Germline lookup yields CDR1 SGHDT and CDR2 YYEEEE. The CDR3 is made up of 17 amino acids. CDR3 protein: CASSLVGAGKRTDTQYF. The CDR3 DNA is TGTGCCAGCAGCTTGGTGGGGGCAGGGAAGAGGACAGATACGCAGTATTTT.

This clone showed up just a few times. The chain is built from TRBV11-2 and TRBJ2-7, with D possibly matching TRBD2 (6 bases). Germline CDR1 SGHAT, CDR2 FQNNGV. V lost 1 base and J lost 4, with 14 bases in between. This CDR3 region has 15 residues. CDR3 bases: TGTGCCAGCAGCTTAGGGGCCGGTAGCGGATACGAGCAGTACTTC. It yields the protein CASSLGAGSGYEQYF.

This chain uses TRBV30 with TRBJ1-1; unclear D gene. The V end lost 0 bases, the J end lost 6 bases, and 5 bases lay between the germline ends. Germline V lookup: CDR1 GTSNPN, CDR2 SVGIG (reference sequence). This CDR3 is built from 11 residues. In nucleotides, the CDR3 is TGTGCCTGGAGTGTACTAGCTGAAGCTTTCTTT. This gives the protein CAWSVLAEAFF.

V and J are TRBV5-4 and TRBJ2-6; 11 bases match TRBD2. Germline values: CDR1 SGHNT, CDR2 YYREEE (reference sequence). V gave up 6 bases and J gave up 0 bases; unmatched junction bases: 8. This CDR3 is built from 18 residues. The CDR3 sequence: CASTSTGTSGSGANVLTF. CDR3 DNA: TGTGCCAGCACTTCCACCGGGACTAGCGGCTCTGGGGCCAACGTCCTGACTTTC.

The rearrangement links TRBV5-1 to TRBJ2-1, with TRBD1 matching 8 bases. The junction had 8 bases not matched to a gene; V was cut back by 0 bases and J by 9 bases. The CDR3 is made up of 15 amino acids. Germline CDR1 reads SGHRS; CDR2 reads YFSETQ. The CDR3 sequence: CASSLEGQGSGEQFF. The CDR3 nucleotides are TGCGCCAGCAGCTTGGAAGGACAGGGCAGTGGTGAGCAGTTCTTC.

The CDR3 DNA follows: TGTGCCAGCAGCAAAGACAGGTACAATGAGCAGTTCTTC. Translation: CASSKDRYNEQFF. This chain joins TRBV7-7 and TRBJ2-1, with TRBD1 as a possible D gene (6 bases). The germline V gene has CDR1 SSHAT and CDR2 FNYEAQ (reference sequence). The CDR3 is 13 amino acids. With 5 bases removed from V and 4 bases from J, the gap between germline ends came to 9 bases.

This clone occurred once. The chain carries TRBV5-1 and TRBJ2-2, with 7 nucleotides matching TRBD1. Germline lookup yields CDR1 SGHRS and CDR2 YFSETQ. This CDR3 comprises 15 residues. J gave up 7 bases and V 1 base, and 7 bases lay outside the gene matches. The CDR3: CASSLSAGGNGELFF. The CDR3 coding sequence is TGCGCCAGCAGCTTGAGTGCAGGGGGAAACGGGGAGCTGTTTTTT. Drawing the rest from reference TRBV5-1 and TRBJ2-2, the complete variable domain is KAGVTQTPRYLIKTRGQQVTLSCSPISGHRSVSWYQQTPGQGLQFLFEYFSETQRNKGNFPGRFSGRQFSNSRSEMNVSTLELGDSALYLCASSLSAGGNGELFFGEGSRLTVL.

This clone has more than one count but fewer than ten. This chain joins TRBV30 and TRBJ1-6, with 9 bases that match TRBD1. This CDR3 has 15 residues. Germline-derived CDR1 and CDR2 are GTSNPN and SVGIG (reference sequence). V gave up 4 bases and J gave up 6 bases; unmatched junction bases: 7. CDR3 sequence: CAWKIQGASNSPLHF. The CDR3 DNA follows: TGTGCCTGGAAGATACAGGGGGCTTCTAATTCACCCCTCCACTTT.

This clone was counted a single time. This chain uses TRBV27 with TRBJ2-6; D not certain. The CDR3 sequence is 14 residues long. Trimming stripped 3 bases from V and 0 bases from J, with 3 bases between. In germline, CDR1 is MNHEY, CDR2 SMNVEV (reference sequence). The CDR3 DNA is TGTGCCAGCAGTTTTCTCTCTGGGGCCAACGTCCTGACTTTC. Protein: CASSFLSGANVLTF.

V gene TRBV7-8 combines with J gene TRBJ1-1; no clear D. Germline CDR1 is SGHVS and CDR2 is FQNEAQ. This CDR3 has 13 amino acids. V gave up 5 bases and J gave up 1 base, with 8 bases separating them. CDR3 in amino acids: CASSRIRNTEAFF. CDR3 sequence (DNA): TGTGCCAGCAGCCGAATCAGGAACACTGAAGCTTTCTTT.

Here the CDR3 reads CASSIQGGGTDTQYF. The DNA for the CDR3 is TGTGCCAGTAGTATACAGGGAGGTGGCACAGATACGCAGTATTTT. The chain uses TRBV19 and TRBJ2-3; possibly TRBD2 for D (6 bases). The CDR3 sequence is 15 residues long. The V gene lost 2 bases and the J gene lost 1 base, with 10 bases spanning the gap. Germline lookup yields CDR1 LNHDA and CDR2 SQIVND (reference sequence).

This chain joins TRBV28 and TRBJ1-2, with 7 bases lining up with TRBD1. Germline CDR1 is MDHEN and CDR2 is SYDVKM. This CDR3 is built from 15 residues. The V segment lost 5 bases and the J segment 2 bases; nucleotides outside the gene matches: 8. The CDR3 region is CASSPTGTVNYGYTF. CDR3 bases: TGTGCCAGCAGTCCCACCGGGACAGTCAACTATGGCTACACCTTC.

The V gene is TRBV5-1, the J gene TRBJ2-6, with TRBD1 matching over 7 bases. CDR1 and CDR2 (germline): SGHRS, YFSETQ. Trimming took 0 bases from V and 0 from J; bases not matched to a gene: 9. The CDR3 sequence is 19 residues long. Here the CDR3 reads CASSLDIWDSHSGANVLTF. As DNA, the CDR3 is TGCGCCAGCAGCTTGGACATCTGGGACAGCCACTCTGGGGCCAACGTCCTGACTTTC.

The CDR3 bases are TGTGCCAGCAGTGCAAGGGGAGGGACAGGGCGACCTAGCAATCAGCCCCAGCATTTT. Translation: CASSARGGTGRPSNQPQHF. This chain joins TRBV6-1 and TRBJ1-5; 9 nucleotides line up with TRBD1. The CDR3 is 19 residues long. The germline V gene encodes CDR1 MNHNS and CDR2 SASEGT. V gave up 4 bases and J gave up 0 bases; unmatched junction bases: 13.

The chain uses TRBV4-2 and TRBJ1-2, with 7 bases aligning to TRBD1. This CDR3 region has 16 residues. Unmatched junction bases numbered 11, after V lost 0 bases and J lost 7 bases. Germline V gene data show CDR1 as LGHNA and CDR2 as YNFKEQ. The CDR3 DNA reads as TGTGCCAGCAGCCAAGAACGGAACCGGGACAGCGGTGGCTACACCTTC. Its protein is CASSQERNRDSGGYTF.

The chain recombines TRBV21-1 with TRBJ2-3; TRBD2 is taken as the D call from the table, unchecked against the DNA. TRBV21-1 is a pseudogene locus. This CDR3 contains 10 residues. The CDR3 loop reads CASSEQRASF. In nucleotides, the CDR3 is TGTGCCAGCAGCGAACAGAGGGCTTCTTTT.

Here the CDR3 reads CASSPSEVGAQNQPQHF. For the CDR3, the DNA is TGTGCCAGCAGTCCCTCCGAGGTCGGAGCCCAGAATCAGCCCCAGCATTTT. The rearrangement links TRBV6-6 to TRBJ1-5; no firm D call. This CDR3 is 17 amino acids long. Trimming stripped 5 bases from V and 4 bases from J, with 21 bases between. Germline V lookup: CDR1 MNHNY, CDR2 SVGAGI (reference sequence).

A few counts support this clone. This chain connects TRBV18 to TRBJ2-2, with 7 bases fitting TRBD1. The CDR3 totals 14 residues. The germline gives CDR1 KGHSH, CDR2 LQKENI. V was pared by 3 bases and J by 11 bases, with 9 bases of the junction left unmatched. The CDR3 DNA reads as TGTGCCAGCTCACCGTACCGGGACAGTTTCGAGCTGTTTTTT. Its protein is CASSPYRDSFELFF.

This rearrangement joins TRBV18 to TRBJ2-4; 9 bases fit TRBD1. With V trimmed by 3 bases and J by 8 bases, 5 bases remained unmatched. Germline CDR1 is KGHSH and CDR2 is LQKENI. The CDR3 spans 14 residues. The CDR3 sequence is CASSPGTGRDIQYF. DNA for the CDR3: TGTGCCAGCTCACCGGGGACAGGGAGGGACATTCAGTACTTC.

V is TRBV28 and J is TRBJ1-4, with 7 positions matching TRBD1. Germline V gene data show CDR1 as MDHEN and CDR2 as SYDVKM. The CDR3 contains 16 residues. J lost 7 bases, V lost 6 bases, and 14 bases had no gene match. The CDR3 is CASSGGAGGLSEKLFF. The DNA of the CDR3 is TGTGCCAGCAGCGGGGGGGCAGGGGGATTAAGTGAAAAACTGTTTTTT.

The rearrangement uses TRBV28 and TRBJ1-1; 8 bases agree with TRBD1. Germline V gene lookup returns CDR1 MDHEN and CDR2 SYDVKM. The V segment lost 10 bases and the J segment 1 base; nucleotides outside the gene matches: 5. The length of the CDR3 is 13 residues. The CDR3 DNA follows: TGTGCCACCACGGGACAGGCGAACACTGAAGCTTTCTTT. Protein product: CATTGQANTEAFF.

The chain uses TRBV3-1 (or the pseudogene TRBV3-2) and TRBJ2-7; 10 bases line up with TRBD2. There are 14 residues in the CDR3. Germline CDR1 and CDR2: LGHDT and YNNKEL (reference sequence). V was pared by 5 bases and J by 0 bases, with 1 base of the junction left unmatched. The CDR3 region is CASSASGSSYEQYF. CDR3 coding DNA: TGTGCCAGCAGCGCTAGCGGGAGCTCCTACGAGCAGTACTTC.

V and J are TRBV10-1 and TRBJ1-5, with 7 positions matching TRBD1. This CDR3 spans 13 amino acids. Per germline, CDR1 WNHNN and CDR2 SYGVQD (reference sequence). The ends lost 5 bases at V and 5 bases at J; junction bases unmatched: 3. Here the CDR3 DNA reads TGCGCCAGCAGTCGGACAGGCTATCAGCCCCAGCATTTT. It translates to CASSRTGYQPQHF.